One and the same sample provided the 13 T cell receptor beta chains below, sequenced in a study of read filtering for tumor transcriptome and immune sequencing. This library used approximately 390 ng RNA and molecular barcoded adaptors spanning alpha/delta and beta/gamma chains. TCRdb fed the reads into MiXCR, producing one record per CDR3 protein. The sample contains about 130,000 distinct CDR3 sequences, less than 15% of which appear only once. Material: a population of CD138-negative cells sorted from bone marrow. The receptors shown here come from a donor at least 40 years old with multiple myeloma.

This clonotype was found a few times. This chain uses TRBV7-2 with TRBJ2-2; 10 positions agree with TRBD1. CDR3 size: 19 residues. Germline assignment: CDR1 SGHTA and CDR2 FQGNSA. V shed 0 bases and J 6 bases; nucleotides not matched to a gene: 13. The DNA of the CDR3 is TGTGCCAGCAGCTTAGCTATCAATTGGTGGGGACAGGGGTCCGGGGAGCTGTTTTTT. Translated, it gives CASSLAINWWGQGSGELFF.

Many counts were recorded for this clonotype. CDR3 residues: CASSLPGVAGQRKFF. For the CDR3, the DNA is TGTGCCAGCAGTCTCCCGGGGGTAGCGGGCCAAAGAAAGTTCTTC. The chain recombines TRBV27 with TRBJ2-1; 7 positions agree with TRBD2. Germline V lookup: CDR1 MNHEY, CDR2 SMNVEV (reference sequence). The CDR3 totals 15 residues. Germline trimming cut 5 bases from V and 14 bases from J; bases unmatched to any gene: 18.

This clonotype was seen many times. The chain recombines TRBV6-2 or TRBV6-3 with TRBJ2-7, with TRBD2 matching 8 bases. This CDR3 has 20 residues. Germline CDR1 is MNHEY and CDR2 is SVGEGT. V lost 0 bases, J lost 3 bases, and 19 bases stayed unmatched. This CDR3 is CASSYSSGLSSTSGIYEQYF. CDR3 nucleotide sequence: TGTGCCAGCAGTTACTCTTCCGGTTTGAGCTCCACTAGCGGAATCTACGAGCAGTACTTC.

This clonotype was counted many times. The chain uses TRBV5-1 and TRBJ2-3; 7 bases align to TRBD2. Germline values: CDR1 SGHRS, CDR2 YFSETQ. CDR3 length equals 14 residues. V lost 5 bases to trimming and J lost 6 bases; unmatched junction nucleotides: 9. The CDR3 DNA is TGCGCCAGCAGTTCGACTAGCCCCCCGGATACGCAGTATTTT. It yields the protein CASSSTSPPDTQYF.

This clonotype has more than one count but fewer than ten. A much bigger clone sits one base away, suggesting this may be a read error. CDR3 nucleotide sequence: TGCAGCTCTTGGGATCTACAGGAAAATGGGCAGTTCTTC. Translated, it gives CSSWDLQENGQFF. V is TRBV29-1 and J is TRBJ2-1, with D possibly TRBD1 on 5 matching bases. Germline assignment: CDR1 SQVTM and CDR2 ANQGSEA. This CDR3 has 13 residues.

This clonotype was counted many times. V usage is TRBV5-1 and J usage is TRBJ1-1; TRBD1 agrees at 9 bases. The CDR3 is 14 residues long. The junction had 0 bases not matched to a gene; V was cut back by 2 bases and J by 1 base. CDR1 SGHRS and CDR2 YFSETQ come from the germline V gene. DNA of the CDR3: TGCGCCAGCAGCTTACAGGGGGCGAACACTGAAGCTTTCTTT. This translates into CASSLQGANTEAFF.

This sequence joins TRBV2 and TRBJ2-7; 7 bases fit TRBD1. The ends lost 5 bases at V and 3 bases at J; junction bases unmatched: 16. CDR3 length: 17 amino acids. Per the germline V gene, CDR1 is SNHLY and CDR2 is FYNNEI. The CDR3 protein is CASSPTPRQGVRYEQYF. The CDR3 DNA reads as TGTGCCAGCAGTCCCACCCCTCGACAGGGCGTCCGCTACGAGCAGTACTTC.

V gene TRBV7-3 combines with J gene TRBJ2-2, with D unclear. The V gene's germline CDR1 is SGHTA and CDR2 FQGTGA. V was shortened by 4 bases and J by 4 bases, with 10 bases between the two germline ends. The CDR3 is 14 residues long. The CDR3, as DNA: TGTGCCAGCAGCTCTCGACACAGCACCGGGGAGCTGTTTTTT. Protein sequence: CASSSRHSTGELFF.

This clonotype has a handful of counts. The V gene is TRBV15, the J gene TRBJ2-1, with D possibly matching TRBD1 (6 bases). The CDR3 covers 15 residues. Germline assignment: CDR1 LNHNV and CDR2 YYDKDF (reference sequence). V dropped 1 base and J dropped 6 bases, with 13 bases sitting between them. The CDR3 DNA follows: TGTGCCACCAGCAGAGTGGGGGCCCGGGGCAATGAGCAGTTCTTC. Amino acids: CATSRVGARGNEQFF.

This clonotype was observed many times. This chain connects TRBV11-2 to TRBJ2-1; D uncertain. Trimming took off 5 bases at V and 13 bases at J, with 12 bases between the two ends. The CDR3 runs 11 residues. CDR1 and CDR2 (germline): SGHAT, FQNNGV. This CDR3 reads CASSPGPTQFF. CDR3 bases: TGTGCCAGCAGCCCTGGACCTACTCAGTTCTTC.

This clonotype was seen at least ten times. The chain employs TRBV19 and TRBJ1-4, with D perhaps matching TRBD1 (6 bases). Trimming pared 6 bases from V and 3 bases from J, leaving 14 bases between. CDR3 length: 15 amino acids. CDR1 LNHDA and CDR2 SQIVND come from the germline V gene (reference sequence). The CDR3 here is CASRTRQGSNEKLFF. As DNA, the CDR3 is TGTGCCAGTAGGACTCGGCAGGGGTCTAATGAAAAACTGTTTTTT.

This clonotype occurred many times. The V call is TRBV9, the J call TRBJ1-1, with 8 bases that match TRBD1. The germline gives CDR1 SGDLS, CDR2 YYNGEE. The CDR3 has 15 residues. Unmatched junction bases numbered 4, after V lost 2 bases and J lost 1 base. The CDR3 bases are TGTGCCAGCAGCGTCGGACAGGGTGGGAACACTGAAGCTTTCTTT. Protein: CASSVGQGGNTEAFF. Full variable domain (rest looked up from reference TRBV9 and TRBJ1-1): DSGVTQTPKHLITATGQRVTLRCSPRSGDLSVYWYQQSLDQGLQFLIQYYNGEERAKGNILERFSAQQFPDLHSELNLSSLELGDSALYFCASSVGQGGNTEAFFGQGTRLTVV.

This clonotype was seen at least ten times. This rearrangement joins TRBV7-9 to TRBJ1-1; no definite D call. Germline V lookup: CDR1 SEHNR, CDR2 FQNEAQ (reference sequence). V was shortened by 7 bases and J by 7 bases, with 19 bases between the two germline ends. The CDR3 extends over 14 amino acids. The CDR3 nucleotides are TGTGCCAGCACCGAGGGCGAACAAGTGTATGAAGCTTTCTTT. Translating it yields CASTEGEQVYEAFF.